Here is one TCR beta chain with its context. The target antigen is unknown. This entry comes from a study of Ad26.COV2.S vaccination and SARS-CoV-2 variants. Overall study results and limits: Measurements of TCR breadth and depth may have given underestimates of the total T cell responses.

Treatment noted: roughly 19 received Ad26.COV2.S at low or high dose, single or two shots; about five received placebo; per-sample allocation not given. Day 63 after the first injection of vaccine or placebo was the sampling time. The length of the CDR3 is 13 residues. Germline lookup yields CDR1 MNHEY and CDR2 SMNVEV (reference sequence). V was shortened by 6 bases and J by 7 bases, with 15 bases between the two germline ends. The table came from immunoSEQ multiplex PCR; TCRdb's copy has only in-frame clones and leaves some out. This table has about 450,000 clones, about 91% appearing once. The material was peripheral blood, obtained in a trial of Ad26.COV2.S vaccine versus placebo. This TCR derives from a person between 18 and 59 years old who received the Ad26.COV2.S COVID-19 vaccine or a placebo. The chain recombines TRBV27 with TRBJ1-2; TRBD1 is a possible D gene (6 bases). The CDR3 loop reads CASSQTGRGGYTF. The CDR3 region has the DNA TGTGCCAGCAGCCAAACAGGGAGGGGTGGCTACACCTTC.